Listed below are T cell receptor beta chains from one sample, sequenced in a study of T cell responses to AZD1222 COVID-19 vaccine. Only in-frame clones appear in the TCRdb table, and some are missing; sequencing was by immunoSEQ multiplex PCR. The repertoire consists of roughly 100,000 clones, with around 90% occurring once and the leading ten covering around 4.8%. The specimen was peripheral blood, collected on day 0 of AZD1222 vaccination. All receptors come from an adult in good health. The CDR3 runs from the conserved cysteine through the conserved F or W. The order of the fields is J gene, V gene, D gene, clone size, CDR3 protein, CDR3 DNA. D genes are given only for firm matches. Size values are once, few and many counts, or a class for expanded clones, and some rows have none.

j_call: TRBJ2-1
v_call: TRBV19
d_call: .
clone_size: .
cdr3_aa: CASSQRTHNEQFF
cdr3_nt: TGTGCCAGTAGCCAGAGGACCCACAATGAGCAGTTCTTC

j_call: TRBJ2-1
v_call: TRBV15
d_call: .
clone_size: once
cdr3_aa: CATSRDRGSVREQFF
cdr3_nt: TGTGCCACCAGCAGAGATCGTGGGTCCGTTCGGGAGCAGTTCTTC

j_call: TRBJ1-3
v_call: TRBV9
d_call: .
clone_size: few
cdr3_aa: CASSVGDFPGNTIYF
cdr3_nt: TGTGCCAGCAGCGTCGGCGATTTCCCTGGAAACACCATATATTTT

j_call: TRBJ1-6
v_call: TRBV12-3/TRBV12-4
d_call: .
clone_size: .
cdr3_aa: CASSLSDNSPLHF
cdr3_nt: TGTGCCAGCAGTTTATCAGATAATTCACCCCTCCACTTT

j_call: TRBJ1-1
v_call: TRBV28
d_call: .
clone_size: .
cdr3_aa: CASLARGRLNTEAFF
cdr3_nt: TGTGCCAGCCTTGCAAGGGGCAGACTGAACACTGAAGCTTTCTTT

j_call: TRBJ2-3
v_call: TRBV10-3
d_call: .
clone_size: .
cdr3_aa: CAISESGSFRTDTQYF
cdr3_nt: TGTGCCATCAGTGAGTCGGGTAGCTTCCGCACAGATACGCAGTATTTT

j_call: TRBJ2-7
v_call: TRBV19
d_call: .
clone_size: .
cdr3_aa: CASSPDRTLIYEQYF
cdr3_nt: TGTGCCAGTAGTCCCGACAGGACACTGATCTACGAGCAGTACTTC

j_call: TRBJ2-5
v_call: TRBV10-3
d_call: TRBD1
clone_size: .
cdr3_aa: CATTGQGQETQYF
cdr3_nt: TGTGCCACCACAGGACAGGGGCAAGAGACCCAGTACTTC

j_call: TRBJ1-1
v_call: TRBV7-9
d_call: .
clone_size: many
cdr3_aa: CASSLQQGWAFF
cdr3_nt: TGTGCCAGCAGCTTACAACAGGGTTGGGCTTTCTTT

j_call: TRBJ1-4
v_call: TRBV19
d_call: .
clone_size: .
cdr3_aa: CASSLQAISSNEKLFF
cdr3_nt: TGTGCCAGTAGTCTCCAGGCCATTTCATCTAATGAAAAACTGTTTTTT

j_call: TRBJ2-2
v_call: TRBV5-4
d_call: .
clone_size: .
cdr3_aa: CASSLLAGRNTGELFF
cdr3_nt: TGTGCCAGCAGCTTGCTGGCAGGGCGAAACACCGGGGAGCTGTTTTTT

j_call: TRBJ2-1
v_call: TRBV10-1
d_call: TRBD2
clone_size: .
cdr3_aa: CASLAGDSYNEQFF
cdr3_nt: TGCGCCAGTCTAGCGGGGGACTCCTACAATGAGCAGTTCTTC

j_call: TRBJ2-1
v_call: TRBV6-2/TRBV6-3
d_call: .
clone_size: .
cdr3_aa: CASSYSARSIDEQFF
cdr3_nt: TGTGCCAGCAGTTACTCCGCACGTAGCATCGATGAGCAGTTCTTC

j_call: TRBJ2-7
v_call: TRBV15
d_call: .
clone_size: .
cdr3_aa: CATGTGYEQYF
cdr3_nt: TGTGCCACCGGGACTGGCTACGAGCAGTACTTC

j_call: TRBJ1-1
v_call: TRBV11-2
d_call: .
clone_size: .
cdr3_aa: CASSSPRGARRNTEAFF
cdr3_nt: TGTGCCAGCAGCTCGCCCCGGGGGGCCAGGCGAAACACTGAAGCTTTCTTT

j_call: TRBJ1-4
v_call: TRBV28
d_call: TRBD1
clone_size: once
cdr3_aa: CASSSRQGTNEKLFF
cdr3_nt: TGTGCCAGCAGCTCAAGACAGGGGACAAATGAAAAACTGTTTTTT

j_call: TRBJ1-6
v_call: TRBV6-5
d_call: .
clone_size: .
cdr3_aa: CASSLFTNSPLHF
cdr3_nt: TGTGCCAGCAGTCTCTTTACGAATTCACCCCTCCACTTT

j_call: TRBJ2-2
v_call: TRBV9
d_call: .
clone_size: .
cdr3_aa: CASSVVPNTGELFF
cdr3_nt: TGTGCCAGCAGCGTAGTTCCAAACACCGGGGAGCTGTTTTTT

j_call: TRBJ1-2
v_call: TRBV19
d_call: .
clone_size: .
cdr3_aa: CASSSGLTYGYTF
cdr3_nt: TGTGCCAGTAGCTCGGGACTTACCTATGGCTACACCTTC

j_call: TRBJ2-2
v_call: TRBV27
d_call: .
clone_size: .
cdr3_aa: CASSLGRVDGELFF
cdr3_nt: TGTGCCAGCAGTTTAGGTAGGGTAGACGGGGAGCTGTTTTTT

j_call: TRBJ1-2
v_call: TRBV29-1
d_call: .
clone_size: .
cdr3_aa: CSVVWGARYTF
cdr3_nt: TGCAGCGTTGTGTGGGGGGCCCGCTACACCTTC

j_call: TRBJ1-4
v_call: TRBV28
d_call: .
clone_size: .
cdr3_aa: CASSPPGGQANEKLFF
cdr3_nt: TGTGCCAGCAGTCCCCCTGGGGGGCAGGCTAATGAAAAACTGTTTTTT